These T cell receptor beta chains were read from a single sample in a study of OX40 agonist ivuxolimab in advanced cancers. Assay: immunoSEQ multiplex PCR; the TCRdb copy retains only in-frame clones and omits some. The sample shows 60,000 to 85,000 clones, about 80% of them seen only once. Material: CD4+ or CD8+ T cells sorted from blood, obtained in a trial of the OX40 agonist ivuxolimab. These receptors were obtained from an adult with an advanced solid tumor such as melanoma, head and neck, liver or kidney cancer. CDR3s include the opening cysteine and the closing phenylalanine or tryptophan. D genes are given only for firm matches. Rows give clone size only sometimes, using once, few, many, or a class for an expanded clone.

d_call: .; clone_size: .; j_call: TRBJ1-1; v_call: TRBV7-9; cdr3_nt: TGTGCCAGCAGCTTAGGGGTCGCGTATACTGAAGCTTTCTTT; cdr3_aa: CASSLGVAYTEAFF
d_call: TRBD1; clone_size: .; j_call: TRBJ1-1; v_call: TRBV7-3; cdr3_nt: TGTGCCAGCAGCTCACAGGGGATTACGTCTGAAGCTTTCTTT; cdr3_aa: CASSSQGITSEAFF
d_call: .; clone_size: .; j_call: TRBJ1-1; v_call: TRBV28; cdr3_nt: TGTGCCAGCAGTTTGGGGAAGACAGTCTCATACACTGAAGCTTTCTTT; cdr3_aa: CASSLGKTVSYTEAFF
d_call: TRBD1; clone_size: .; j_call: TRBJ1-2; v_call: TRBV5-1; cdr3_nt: TGCGCCAGCAGCATAGGGGACAGGGGGTCGTATGGCTACACCTTC; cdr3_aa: CASSIGDRGSYGYTF
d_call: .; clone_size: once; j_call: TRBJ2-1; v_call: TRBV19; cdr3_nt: TGTGCCAGTAGAACGGCGATTCTGTACAATGAGCAGTTCTTC; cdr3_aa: CASRTAILYNEQFF
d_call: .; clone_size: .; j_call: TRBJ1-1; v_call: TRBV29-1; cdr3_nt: TGCAGCGTTGCCCGCGGCGGTGGGAGCACTGAAGCTTTCTTT; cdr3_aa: CSVARGGGSTEAFF
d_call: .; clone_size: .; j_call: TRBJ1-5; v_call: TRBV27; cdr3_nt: TGTGCCAGCGGCAGGGTGGGCAATCAGCCCCAGCATTTT; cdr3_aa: CASGRVGNQPQHF
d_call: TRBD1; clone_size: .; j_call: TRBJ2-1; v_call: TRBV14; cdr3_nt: TGTGCCAGCAGCCAGGGTGCGTGGCGGGCAGGGGGCATCCACAATGAGCAGTTCTTC; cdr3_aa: CASSQGAWRAGGIHNEQFF
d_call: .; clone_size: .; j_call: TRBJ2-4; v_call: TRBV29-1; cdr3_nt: TGCAGCGCCGGACAGACCAAAAACATTCAGTACTTC; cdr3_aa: CSAGQTKNIQYF
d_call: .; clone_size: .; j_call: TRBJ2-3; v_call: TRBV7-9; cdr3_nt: TGTGCCAGCACGTCAGATACGCAGTATTTT; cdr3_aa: CASTSDTQYF
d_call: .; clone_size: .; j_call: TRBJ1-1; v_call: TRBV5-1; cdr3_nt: TGCGCCAGCAGTTTTTTAATACAGCATTCTGAAGCTTTCTTT; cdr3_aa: CASSFLIQHSEAFF
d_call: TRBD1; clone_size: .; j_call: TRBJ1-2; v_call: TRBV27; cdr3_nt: TGTGCCAGCAGTTCCGGACAGGGAATAAACACCTTC; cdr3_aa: CASSSGQGINTF
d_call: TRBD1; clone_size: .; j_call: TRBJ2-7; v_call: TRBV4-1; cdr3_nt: TGCGCCAGCAGCCAACGGGGACAGGGGGCTGACGAGCAGTACTTC; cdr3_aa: CASSQRGQGADEQYF
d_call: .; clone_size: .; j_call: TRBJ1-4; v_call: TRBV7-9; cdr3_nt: TGTGCCAGCAGGGACGAGGGCGACGCTAATGAAAAACTGTTTTTT; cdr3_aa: CASRDEGDANEKLFF
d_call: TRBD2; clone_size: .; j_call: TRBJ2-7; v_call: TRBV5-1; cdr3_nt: TGCGCCAGCAGCTCGCCACTAGCGGGGTCGTACGAGCAGTACTTC; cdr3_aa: CASSSPLAGSYEQYF
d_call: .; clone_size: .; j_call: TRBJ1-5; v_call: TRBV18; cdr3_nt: TGTGCCAGCGCGGACAGTCTCAATCAGCCCCAGCATTTT; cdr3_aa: CASADSLNQPQHF
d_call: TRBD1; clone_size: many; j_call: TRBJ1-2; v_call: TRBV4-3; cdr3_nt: TGCGCCAGCAGCCCCTTGACAGGGGGCGGGTATGGCTACACCTTC; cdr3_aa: CASSPLTGGGYGYTF
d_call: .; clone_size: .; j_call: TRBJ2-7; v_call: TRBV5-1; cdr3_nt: TGCGCCAGCAGCTTGCCCTCGGACGAGCAGTACTTC; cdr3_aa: CASSLPSDEQYF
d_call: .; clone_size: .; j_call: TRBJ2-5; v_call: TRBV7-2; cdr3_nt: TGTGCCAGCAGCTTTGAGACAGGCCAAGAGACCCAGTACTTC; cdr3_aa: CASSFETGQETQYF
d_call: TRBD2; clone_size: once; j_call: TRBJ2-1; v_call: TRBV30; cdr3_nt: TGTGCCTGGAGTGGGACTAGCGGGGCATCAGGGGAGCAGTTCTTC; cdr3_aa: CAWSGTSGASGEQFF
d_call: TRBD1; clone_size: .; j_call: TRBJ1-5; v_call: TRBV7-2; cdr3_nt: TGTGCCAGCAGCTTATCGACAGGGACGAATCAGCCCCAGCATTTT; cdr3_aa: CASSLSTGTNQPQHF
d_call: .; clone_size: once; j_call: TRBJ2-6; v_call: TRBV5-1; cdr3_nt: TGCGCCAGCACGGCAGGTTACTCTGGGGCCAACGTCCTGACTTTC; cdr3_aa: CASTAGYSGANVLTF
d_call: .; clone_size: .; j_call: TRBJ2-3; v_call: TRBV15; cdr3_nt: TGTGCCACCGGGTCCAGGGGTAGCACAGATACGCAGTATTTT; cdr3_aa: CATGSRGSTDTQYF
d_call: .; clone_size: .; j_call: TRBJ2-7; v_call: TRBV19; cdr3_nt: TGTGCCAGTAGTATTTTTTGGGGGATCCACGAGCAGTACTTC; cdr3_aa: CASSIFWGIHEQYF
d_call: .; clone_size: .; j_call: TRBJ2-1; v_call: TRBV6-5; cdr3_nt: TGTGCCAGCAGTTCGCAGGGGGCGGGGGAAAATGAGCAGTTCTTC; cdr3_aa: CASSSQGAGENEQFF
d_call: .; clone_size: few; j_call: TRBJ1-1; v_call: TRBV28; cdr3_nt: TGTGCCAGCAGTTTACCGGGGGCCATCGAAGCTTTCTTT; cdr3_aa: CASSLPGAIEAFF
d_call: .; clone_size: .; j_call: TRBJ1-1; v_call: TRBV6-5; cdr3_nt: TGTGCCAGCAGTTATATCAAAGGGACTGAAGCTTTCTTT; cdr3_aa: CASSYIKGTEAFF
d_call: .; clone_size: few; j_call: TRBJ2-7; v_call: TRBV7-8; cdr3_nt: TGTGCCACCCGCGTTTTATACGAGCAGTACTTC; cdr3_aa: CATRVLYEQYF
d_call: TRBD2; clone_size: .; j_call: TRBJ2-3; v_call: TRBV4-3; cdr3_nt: TGCGCCAGCAGCCCACGGGGGGTCAGCACAGATACGCAGTATTTT; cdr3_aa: CASSPRGVSTDTQYF
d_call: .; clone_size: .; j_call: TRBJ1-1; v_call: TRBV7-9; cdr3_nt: TGTGCCAGCAGCCCACAAACCACAGGGTTGAGGGCTTTCTTT; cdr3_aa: CASSPQTTGLRAFF
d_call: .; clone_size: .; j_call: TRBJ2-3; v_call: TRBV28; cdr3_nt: TGTGCCAGCAGCCAGCGAATGGGGCTCACAGATACGCAGTATTTT; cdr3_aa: CASSQRMGLTDTQYF
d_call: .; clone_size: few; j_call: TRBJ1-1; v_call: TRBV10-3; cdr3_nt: TGTGCCATCAGTGAGTCGAGGGCAGGAGACGGATTGGAAGCTTTCTTT; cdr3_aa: CAISESRAGDGLEAFF
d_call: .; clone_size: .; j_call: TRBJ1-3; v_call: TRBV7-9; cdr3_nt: TGTGCCAGCAGCCCTGCTCCCGGACGGTCGGATGGAAACACCATATATTTT; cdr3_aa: CASSPAPGRSDGNTIYF
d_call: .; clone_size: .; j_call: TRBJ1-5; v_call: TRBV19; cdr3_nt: TGTGCCAGTAGTATGGACAGTTTACAACCCCAGCATTTT; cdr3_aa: CASSMDSLQPQHF
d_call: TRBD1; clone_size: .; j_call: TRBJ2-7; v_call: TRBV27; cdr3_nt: TGTGCCAGCGCCTACAGGGGCGACTACGAGCAGTACTTC; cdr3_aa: CASAYRGDYEQYF
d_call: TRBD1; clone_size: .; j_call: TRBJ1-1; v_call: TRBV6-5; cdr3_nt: TGTGCCAGCAGTTACCAGGGACAGGGGACCACTAGAGCTTTCTTT; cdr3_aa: CASSYQGQGTTRAFF
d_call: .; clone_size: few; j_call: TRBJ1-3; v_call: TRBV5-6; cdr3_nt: TGTGCCAGCAGCTTAGGGGGAGTTGGAAACACCATATATTTT; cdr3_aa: CASSLGGVGNTIYF
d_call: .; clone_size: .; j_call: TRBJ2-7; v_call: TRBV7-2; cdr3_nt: TGTGCCAGCAGCTCTAGGTGGGGGGGGCCCTACGAGCAGTACTTC; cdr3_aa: CASSSRWGGPYEQYF
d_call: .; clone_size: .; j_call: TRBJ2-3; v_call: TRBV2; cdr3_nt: TGTGCCAGCAACGGGGGACAGCCTAGCACAGATACGCAGTATTTT; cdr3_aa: CASNGGQPSTDTQYF
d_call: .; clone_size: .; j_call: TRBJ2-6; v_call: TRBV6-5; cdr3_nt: TGTGCCAGCAGTTACGACGCTTCTGGGGCCAACGTCCTGACTTTC; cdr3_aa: CASSYDASGANVLTF
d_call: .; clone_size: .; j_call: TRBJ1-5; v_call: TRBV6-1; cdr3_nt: TGTGCCAGCAGTGCGACAGGTAACAATCAGCCCCAGCATTTT; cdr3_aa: CASSATGNNQPQHF